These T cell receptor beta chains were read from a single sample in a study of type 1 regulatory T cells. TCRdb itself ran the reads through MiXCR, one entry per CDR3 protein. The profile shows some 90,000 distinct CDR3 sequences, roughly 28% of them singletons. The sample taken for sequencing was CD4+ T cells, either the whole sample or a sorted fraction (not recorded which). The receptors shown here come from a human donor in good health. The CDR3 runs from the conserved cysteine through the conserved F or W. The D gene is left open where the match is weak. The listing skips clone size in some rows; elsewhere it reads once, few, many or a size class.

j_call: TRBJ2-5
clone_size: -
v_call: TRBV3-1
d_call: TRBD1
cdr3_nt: TGTGCCAGCAGCCGAAACAGGGGAGTGGAGACCCAGTACTTC
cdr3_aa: CASSRNRGVETQYF

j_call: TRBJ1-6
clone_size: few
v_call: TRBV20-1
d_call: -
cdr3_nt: TGCAGTGCTAGAGGTCCAGGGGATTATAATTCACCCCTCCACTTT
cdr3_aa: CSARGPGDYNSPLHF

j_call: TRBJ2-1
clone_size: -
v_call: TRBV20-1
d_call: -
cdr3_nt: TGCAGTGCTAGGGGAGGCTCCTACAATGAGCAGTTCTTC
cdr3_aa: CSARGGSYNEQFF

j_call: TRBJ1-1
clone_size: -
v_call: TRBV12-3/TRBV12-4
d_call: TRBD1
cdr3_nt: TGTGCCAGCAGCGGCCGGGACAGGGGAATCACTGAAGCTTTCTTT
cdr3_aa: CASSGRDRGITEAFF

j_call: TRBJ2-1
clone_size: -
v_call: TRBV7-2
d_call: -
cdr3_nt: TGTGCCAGCAGCCCACGGACTACTCACTACAATGAGCAGTTCTTC
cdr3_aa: CASSPRTTHYNEQFF

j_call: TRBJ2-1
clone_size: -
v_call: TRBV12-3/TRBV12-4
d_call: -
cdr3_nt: TGTGCCAGCAGTTTCGCCGGGAGTCTGAATGAGCAGTTCTTC
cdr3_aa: CASSFAGSLNEQFF

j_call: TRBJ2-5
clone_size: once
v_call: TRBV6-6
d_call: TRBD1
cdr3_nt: TGTGCCAGCAACACAGGGGCGGCGAGGGAGACCCAGTACTTC
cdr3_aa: CASNTGAARETQYF

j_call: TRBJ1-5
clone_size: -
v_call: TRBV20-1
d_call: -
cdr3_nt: TGCAGTGCTAGCCCGGGCTCCAATCAGCCCCAGCATTTT
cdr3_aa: CSASPGSNQPQHF

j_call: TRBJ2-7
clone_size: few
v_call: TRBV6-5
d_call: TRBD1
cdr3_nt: TGTGCCAGCAGTCAATGGACAGGGGGCACCTACGAGCAGTACTTC
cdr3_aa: CASSQWTGGTYEQYF

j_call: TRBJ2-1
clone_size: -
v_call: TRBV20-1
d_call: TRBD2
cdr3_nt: TGCAGTGCTGAGGGGACTAGCGGGAGTTACAATGAGCAGTTCTTC
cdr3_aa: CSAEGTSGSYNEQFF

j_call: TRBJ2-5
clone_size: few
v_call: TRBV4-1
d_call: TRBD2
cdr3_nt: TGCGCCAGCAGCCCCCTAGCGGGAGGGGATATCTGGGCCCAGTACTTC
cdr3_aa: CASSPLAGGDIWAQYF

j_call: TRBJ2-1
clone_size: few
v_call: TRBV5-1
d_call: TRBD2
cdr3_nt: TGCGCCAGCAGCTTGCAGTCTAGCGGGGGCAATGAGCAGTTCTTC
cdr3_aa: CASSLQSSGGNEQFF

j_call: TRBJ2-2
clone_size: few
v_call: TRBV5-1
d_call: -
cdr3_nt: TGCGCCAGCAGCATTGGAGCGGACCTTGGGGGGGAGCTGTTTTTT
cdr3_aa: CASSIGADLGGELFF

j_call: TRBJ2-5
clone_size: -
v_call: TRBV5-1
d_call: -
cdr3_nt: TGCGCCAGCAGCGCCGACAGTAAGGAAGAGATCCAGTACTTC
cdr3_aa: CASSADSKEEIQYF

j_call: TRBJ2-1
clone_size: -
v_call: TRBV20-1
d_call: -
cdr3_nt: TGCAGTGTGGGGAGTGGGTTCAATGAGCAGTTCTTC
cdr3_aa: CSVGSGFNEQFF

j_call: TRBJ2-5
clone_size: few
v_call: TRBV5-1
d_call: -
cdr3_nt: TGCGCCAGCAGCTATCCACCAACAGGGGACTGGGAGACCCAGTACTTC
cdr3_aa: CASSYPPTGDWETQYF

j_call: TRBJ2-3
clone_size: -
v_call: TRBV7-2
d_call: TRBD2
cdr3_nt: TGTGCCAGCAGCTCGGGACTAGCGGGACCAGATACGCAGTATTTT
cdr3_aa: CASSSGLAGPDTQYF

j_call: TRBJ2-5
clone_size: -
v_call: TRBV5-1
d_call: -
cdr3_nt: TGCGCCAGCAGCTTGAGTAGCCCAGGGGAGACCCAGTACTTC
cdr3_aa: CASSLSSPGETQYF

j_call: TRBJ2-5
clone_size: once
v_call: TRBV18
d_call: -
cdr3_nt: TGTGCCAGCTCAAGCCGGGACAACCAAGAGACCCAGTACTTC
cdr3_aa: CASSSRDNQETQYF

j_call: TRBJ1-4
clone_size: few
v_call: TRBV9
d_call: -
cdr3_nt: TGTGCCAGCAGCCCGTCCCTGGTATCTGAAAAACTGTTTTTT
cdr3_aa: CASSPSLVSEKLFF